What follows describes a single T cell receptor (beta chain). Antigen: not known. The data derive from a study of response to subunit inactivated influenza vaccine. The CDR3 contains 16 residues. Germline V gene sequence: CDR1 LNHNV, CDR2 YYDKDF (reference sequence). The V end lost 5 bases, the J end lost 2 bases, and 16 bases lay between the germline ends. A single record per CDR3 protein comes from TCRdb applying MiXCR to the RT-PCR reads. The table records hundreds of thousands of distinct CDR3 sequences, 7.5% to 8.5% of them present only once. Study-level points and caveats: The authors proposed limited new T cell recruitment per seasonal influenza vaccination.

This specimen consisted of PBMCs from blood, obtained around 25 months after vaccination. The clonotype originates from a man aged 50 to 75 who received an inactivated influenza vaccine. V gene TRBV15 combines with J gene TRBJ2-1, with D uncertain. CDR3: CATSRSAQNPYNEQFF. The CDR3 nucleotides read TGTGCCACCAGCCGGAGCGCCCAGAACCCCTACAATGAGCAGTTCTTC.